This T cell receptor beta chain appears in the sequencing data of a study of blood T cells in healthy people across ages. Study-wide results and caveats: Comparison with aged donors showed that long-lived donors had more naive CD4+ cells and higher diversity. Getting older went along with TCR beta diversity per million T cells dropping roughly linearly.

The sample, about 10 milliliters of peripheral blood, was drawn from each donor. The authors extracted at least 6 micrograms of total RNA per sample. It was with a sample-barcoded 5' primer and a J-beta primer mix that a second PCR of about 6 to 12 cycles was run. TCRdb reprocessed the 5' RACE reads with MiXCR, giving one entry per CDR3 protein. The table lists approximately 940,000 distinct CDR3 sequences, approximately 49% of them singletons. This clonotype has just a few counts. What it binds is unknown. Relative to the germline gene, one junction end is altered; a read error may explain this. Germline assignment: CDR1 SGHDT and CDR2 YYEEEE. The CDR3 has 15 amino acids.

Material for sequencing was blood. The J gene is TRBJ2-1, the V gene TRBV5-6; D may match TRBD1 or TRBD2 (6 bases each). This TCR was recovered from a man aged 25 to 45 in good health. CDR3 region: CASSLTRGGYNERFF. CDR3 sequence (DNA): TGTGCCAGCAGCTTAACCAGGGGAGGCTACAATGAGCGGTTCTTC.